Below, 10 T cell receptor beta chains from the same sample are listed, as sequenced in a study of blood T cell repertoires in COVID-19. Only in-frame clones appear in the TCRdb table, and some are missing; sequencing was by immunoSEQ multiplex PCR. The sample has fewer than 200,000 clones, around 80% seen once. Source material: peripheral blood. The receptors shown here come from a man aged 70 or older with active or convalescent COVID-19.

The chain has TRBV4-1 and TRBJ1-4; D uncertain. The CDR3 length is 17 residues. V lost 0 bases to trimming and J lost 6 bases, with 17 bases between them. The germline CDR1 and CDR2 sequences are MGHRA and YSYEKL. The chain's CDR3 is CASSQDIEGSGDEKLFF. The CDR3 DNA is TGCGCCAGCAGCCAAGATATCGAGGGTTCCGGCGATGAAAAACTGTTTTTT.

As DNA, the CDR3 is TGTGCCAGCAGCCTTAATCCGGGACAGAAAGCTTTCTTT. Translated: CASSLNPGQKAFF. The rearrangement uses TRBV11-3 and TRBJ1-1; 7 bases fit TRBD1. CDR1 SGHNT and CDR2 YENEEA come from the germline V gene. CDR3 size: 13 residues. V trimming: 5 bases; J trimming: 9 bases; junction bases outside the gene matches: 9.

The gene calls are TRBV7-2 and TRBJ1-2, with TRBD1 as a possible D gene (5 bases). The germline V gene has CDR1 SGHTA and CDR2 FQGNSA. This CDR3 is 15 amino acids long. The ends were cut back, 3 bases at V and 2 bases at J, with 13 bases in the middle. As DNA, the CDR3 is TGTGCCAGCAGCTTCGGTCAGGGTGGGAACTATGGCTACACCTTC. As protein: CASSFGQGGNYGYTF.

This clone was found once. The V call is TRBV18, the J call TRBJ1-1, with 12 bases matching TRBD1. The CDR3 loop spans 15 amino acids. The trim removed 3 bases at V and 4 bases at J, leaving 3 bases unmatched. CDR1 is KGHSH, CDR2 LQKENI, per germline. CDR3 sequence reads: CASSPRDRGRTEAFF. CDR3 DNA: TGTGCCAGCTCACCGAGGGACAGGGGGCGCACTGAAGCTTTCTTT.

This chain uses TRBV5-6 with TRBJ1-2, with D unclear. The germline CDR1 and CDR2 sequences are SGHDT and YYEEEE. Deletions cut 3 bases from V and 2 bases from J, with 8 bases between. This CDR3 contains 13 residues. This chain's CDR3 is CASSSTPNYGYTF. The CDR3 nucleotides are TGTGCCAGCAGCTCGACACCGAACTATGGCTACACCTTC.

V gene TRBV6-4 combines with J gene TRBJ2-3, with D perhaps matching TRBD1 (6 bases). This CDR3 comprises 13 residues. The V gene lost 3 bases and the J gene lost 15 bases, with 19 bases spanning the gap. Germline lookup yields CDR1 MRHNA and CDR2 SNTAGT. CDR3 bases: TGTGCCAGCAGTGATACCGCCGGGACACACGCCTATTTT. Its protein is CASSDTAGTHAYF.

CDR3 nucleotides: TGCGCCAGCAGATTACAGGGTTTTACTGAAGCTTTCTTT. This gives the protein CASRLQGFTEAFF. The chain is built from TRBV5-1 and TRBJ1-1, with D possibly matching TRBD1 (6 bases). From germline, CDR1 is SGHRS and CDR2 YFSETQ. The V end was cut by 5 bases, the J end by 5 bases, with 13 bases between. The CDR3 loop spans 13 amino acids.

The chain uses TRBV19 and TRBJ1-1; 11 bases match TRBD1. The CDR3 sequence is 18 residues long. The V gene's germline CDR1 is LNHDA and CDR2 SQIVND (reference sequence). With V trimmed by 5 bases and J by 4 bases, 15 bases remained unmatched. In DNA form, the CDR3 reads TGTGCCAGTAGTTCCGTCGGGACAGGGGGAACGAGGAGCACTGAAGCTTTCTTT. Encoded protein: CASSSVGTGGTRSTEAFF.

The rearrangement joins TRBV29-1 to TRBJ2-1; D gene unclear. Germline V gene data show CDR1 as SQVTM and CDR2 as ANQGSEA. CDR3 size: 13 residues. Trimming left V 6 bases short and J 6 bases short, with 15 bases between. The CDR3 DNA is TGCAGCGTATCCCCGGGTGGCGGCAATGAGCAGTTCTTC. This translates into CSVSPGGGNEQFF.

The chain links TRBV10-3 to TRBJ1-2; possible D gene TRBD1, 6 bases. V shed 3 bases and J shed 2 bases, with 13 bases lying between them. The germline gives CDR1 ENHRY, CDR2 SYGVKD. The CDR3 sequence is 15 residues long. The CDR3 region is CAISDNDRPNYGYTF. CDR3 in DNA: TGTGCCATCAGTGATAATGACAGGCCCAACTATGGCTACACCTTC.